These 6 T cell receptor beta chains share one sample of origin, sequenced in a study of blood T cell repertoires in COVID-19 (dated by TCRdb to 2020 to 2021). The library was produced with the immunoSEQ multiplex PCR assay. TCRdb re-hosts the immuneACCESS table, in-frame sequences only. Its copies lack some clones; in the studies checked, an unresolved V gene accounts for under half of them, and the cause for the rest is not known. The sample records about 26,000 clones, approximately 87% of which are singletons. Jointly, the top ten make up less than 9% of the sample. The sequencing input was peripheral blood. The receptors were sampled from a human donor in a cohort sampled during active COVID-19.

This chain links TRBV4-1 with TRBJ1-2; 8 bases align to TRBD1. The V gene end was trimmed by 3 bases and the J gene end by 2 bases; junction bases not matched to a gene: 2. The CDR3 has 14 residues. Germline assignment: CDR1 MGHRA and CDR2 YSYEKL. The CDR3 spells CASSQTGDNYGYTF. CDR3 nucleotide sequence: TGCGCCAGCAGCCAGACAGGGGACAACTATGGCTACACCTTC.

The rearrangement links TRBV7-9 to TRBJ2-1; TRBD1 matches at 7 bases. The CDR3 runs 16 residues. V dropped 2 bases and J dropped 3; count of bases not matched to a gene: 7. CDR1 SEHNR and CDR2 FQNEAQ come from the germline V gene (reference sequence). Here the CDR3 reads CASSLQGAGGYNEQFF. CDR3 in DNA: TGTGCCAGCAGCTTACAGGGTGCAGGGGGCTACAATGAGCAGTTCTTC.

The V call is TRBV7-9, the J call TRBJ2-6, with D maybe TRBD2 (6 bases). The V end lost 4 bases, the J end lost 0 bases, and 16 bases lay between the germline ends. From germline, CDR1 is SEHNR and CDR2 FQNEAQ (reference sequence). The CDR3 contains 18 residues. The CDR3 DNA reads TGTGCCAGCAGCTCCTGGACTGGGCGGGACTCTGGGGCCAACGTCCTGACTTTC. This codes for CASSSWTGRDSGANVLTF.

This chain connects TRBV3-1 (or the pseudogene TRBV3-2) to TRBJ1-2, with D perhaps TRBD1 (5 bases). V was trimmed by 1 base and J by 4 bases, leaving 10 bases between them. CDR1 and CDR2 from the germline V gene are LGHDT and YNNKEL (reference sequence). The CDR3 runs to 14 residues. CDR3 sequence reads: CASSQGTTAYGYTF. In nucleotides, the CDR3 is TGTGCCAGCAGCCAAGGAACGACAGCCTATGGCTACACCTTC.

The CDR3 protein is CASSPRPGTAFKYEQYF. CDR3 nucleotide sequence: TGTGCCAGCAGCCCGAGACCCGGGACAGCCTTTAAGTACGAGCAGTACTTC. This chain joins TRBV5-6 and TRBJ2-7; 7 nucleotides align to TRBD1. This CDR3 comprises 17 residues. The junction had 17 bases not matched to a gene; V was cut back by 4 bases and J by 4 bases. Germline loops: CDR1 SGHDT, CDR2 YYEEEE.

V is TRBV11-2 and J is TRBJ2-7, with 7 bases that match TRBD2. Trimming took 0 bases from V and 5 from J; bases not matched to a gene: 10. This CDR3 is built from 16 residues. CDR1 and CDR2 (germline): SGHAT, FQNNGV. CDR3 nucleotide sequence: TGTGCCAGCAGCTTAGATCTGAAAGCGGGAAGGAACGAGCAGTACTTC. Protein product: CASSLDLKAGRNEQYF.